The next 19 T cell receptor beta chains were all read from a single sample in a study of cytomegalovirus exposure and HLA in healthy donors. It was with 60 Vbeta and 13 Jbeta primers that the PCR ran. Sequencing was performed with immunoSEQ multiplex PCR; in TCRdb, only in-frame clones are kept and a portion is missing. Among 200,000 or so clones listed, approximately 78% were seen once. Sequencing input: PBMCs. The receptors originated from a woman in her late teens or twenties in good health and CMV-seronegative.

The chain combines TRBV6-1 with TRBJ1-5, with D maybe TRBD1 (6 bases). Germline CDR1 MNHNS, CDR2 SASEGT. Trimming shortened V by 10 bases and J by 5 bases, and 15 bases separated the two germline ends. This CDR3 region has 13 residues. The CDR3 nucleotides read TGTGCCACCTTAAACAGGGCCGATCAGCCCCAGCATTTT. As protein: CATLNRADQPQHF.

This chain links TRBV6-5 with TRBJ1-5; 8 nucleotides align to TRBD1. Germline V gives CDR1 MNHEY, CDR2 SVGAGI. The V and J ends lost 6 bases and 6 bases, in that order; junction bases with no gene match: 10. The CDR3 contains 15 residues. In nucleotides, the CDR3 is TGTGCCAGCAGGCCAGGGGGCGGGAAGGGTCAGCCCCAGCATTTT. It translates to CASRPGGGKGQPQHF.

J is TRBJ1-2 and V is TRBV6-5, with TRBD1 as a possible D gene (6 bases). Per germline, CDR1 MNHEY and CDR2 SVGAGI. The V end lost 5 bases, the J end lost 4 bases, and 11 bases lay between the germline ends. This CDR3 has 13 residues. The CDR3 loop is CASSPGQIYGYTF. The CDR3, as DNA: TGTGCCAGCAGTCCTGGACAGATCTATGGCTACACCTTC.

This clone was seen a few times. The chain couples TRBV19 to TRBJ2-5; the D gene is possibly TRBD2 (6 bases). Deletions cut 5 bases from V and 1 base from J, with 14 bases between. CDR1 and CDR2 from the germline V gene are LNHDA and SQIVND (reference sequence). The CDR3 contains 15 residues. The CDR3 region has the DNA TGTGCCAGTAGTGTAACAGTGGGACTCCAAGAGACCCAGTACTTC. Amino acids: CASSVTVGLQETQYF.

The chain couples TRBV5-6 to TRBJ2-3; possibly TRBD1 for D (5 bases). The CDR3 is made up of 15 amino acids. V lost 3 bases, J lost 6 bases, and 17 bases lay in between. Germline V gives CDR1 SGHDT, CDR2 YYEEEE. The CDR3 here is CASSSGQGLFDTQYF. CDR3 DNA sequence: TGTGCCAGCAGCTCTGGCCAGGGCCTATTCGATACGCAGTATTTT.

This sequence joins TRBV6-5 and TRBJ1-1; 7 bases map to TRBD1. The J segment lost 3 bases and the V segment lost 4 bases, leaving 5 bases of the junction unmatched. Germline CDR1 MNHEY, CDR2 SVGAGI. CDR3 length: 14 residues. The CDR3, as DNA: TGTGCCAGCAGTTCCCGAGACAGGGACACTGAAGCTTTCTTT. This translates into CASSSRDRDTEAFF.

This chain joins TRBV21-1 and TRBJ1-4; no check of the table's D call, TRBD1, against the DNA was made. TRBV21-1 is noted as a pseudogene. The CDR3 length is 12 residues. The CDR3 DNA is TGTGCCAGTCCCCGTCCCCAATTGGCACTGTTTTTT. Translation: CASPRPQLALFF.

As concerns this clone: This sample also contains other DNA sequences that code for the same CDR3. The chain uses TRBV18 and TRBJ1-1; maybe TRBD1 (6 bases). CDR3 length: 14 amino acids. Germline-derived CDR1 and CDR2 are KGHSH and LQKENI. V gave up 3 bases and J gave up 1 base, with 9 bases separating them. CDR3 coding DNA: TGTGCCAGCTCACCCCTGGACAGGAACACTGAAGCTTTCTTT. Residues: CASSPLDRNTEAFF.

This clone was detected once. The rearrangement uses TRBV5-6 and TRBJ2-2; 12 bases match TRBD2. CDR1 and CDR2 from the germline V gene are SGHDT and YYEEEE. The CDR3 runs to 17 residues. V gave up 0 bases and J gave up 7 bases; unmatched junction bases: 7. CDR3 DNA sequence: TGTGCCAGCAGCTTGGAGGCTAGCGGGGGGGCCGGCGGGGAGCTGTTTTTT. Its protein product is CASSLEASGGAGGELFF. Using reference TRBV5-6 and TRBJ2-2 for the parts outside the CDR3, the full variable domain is DAGVTQSPTHLIKTRGQQVTLRCSPKSGHDTVSWYQQALGQGPQFIFQYYEEEERQRGNFPDRFSGHQFPNYSSELNVNALLLGDSALYLCASSLEASGGAGGELFFGEGSRLTVL.

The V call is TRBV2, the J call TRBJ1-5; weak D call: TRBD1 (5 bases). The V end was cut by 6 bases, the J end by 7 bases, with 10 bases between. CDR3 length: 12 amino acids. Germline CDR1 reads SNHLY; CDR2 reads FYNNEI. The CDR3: CASRWGDQPQHF. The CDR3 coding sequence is TGTGCCAGCAGATGGGGGGACCAGCCCCAGCATTTT.

As DNA, the CDR3 is TGTGCCAGTAGCCCACTAACCAACACCGGGGAGCTGTTTTTT. Translation gives CASSPLTNTGELFF. The chain links TRBV19 to TRBJ2-2; D is undetermined. The V gene lost 6 bases and the J gene lost 2 bases, with 10 bases spanning the gap. CDR1 is LNHDA and CDR2 is SQIVND in the germline V gene (reference sequence). There are 14 residues in the CDR3.

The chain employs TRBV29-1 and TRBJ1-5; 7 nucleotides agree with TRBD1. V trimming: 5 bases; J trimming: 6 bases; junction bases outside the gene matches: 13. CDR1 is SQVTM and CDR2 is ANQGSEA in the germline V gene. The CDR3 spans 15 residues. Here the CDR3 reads CSVMVGTVGSQPQHF. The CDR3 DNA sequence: TGCAGCGTTATGGTTGGGACAGTTGGTTCTCAGCCCCAGCATTTT.

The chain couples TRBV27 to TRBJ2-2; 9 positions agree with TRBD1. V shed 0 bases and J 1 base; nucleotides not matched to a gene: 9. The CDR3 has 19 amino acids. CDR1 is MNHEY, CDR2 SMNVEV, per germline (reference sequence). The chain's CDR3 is CASSLSGYGTGLNTGELFF. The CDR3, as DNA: TGTGCCAGCAGTTTATCAGGGTACGGGACAGGGCTGAACACCGGGGAGCTGTTTTTT.

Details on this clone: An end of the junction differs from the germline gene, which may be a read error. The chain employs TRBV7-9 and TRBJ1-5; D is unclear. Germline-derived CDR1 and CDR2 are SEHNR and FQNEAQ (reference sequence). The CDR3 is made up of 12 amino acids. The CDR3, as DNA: TGTTCCAGCAGCTCAAACCGGGATAAGCGGCATTTT. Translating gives CSSSSNRDKRHF.

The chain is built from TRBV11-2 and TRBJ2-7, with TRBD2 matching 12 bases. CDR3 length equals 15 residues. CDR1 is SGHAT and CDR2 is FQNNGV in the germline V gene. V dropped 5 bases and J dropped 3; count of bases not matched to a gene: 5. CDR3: CASSPSGGASYEQYF. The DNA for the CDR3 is TGTGCCAGCAGCCCTAGCGGGGGGGCGAGCTACGAGCAGTACTTC. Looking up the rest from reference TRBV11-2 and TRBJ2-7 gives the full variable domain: EAGVAQSPRYKIIEKRQSVAFWCNPISGHATLYWYQQILGQGPKLLIQFQNNGVVDDSQLPKDRFSAERLKGVDSTLKIQPAKLEDSAVYLCASSPSGGASYEQYFGPGTRLTVT.

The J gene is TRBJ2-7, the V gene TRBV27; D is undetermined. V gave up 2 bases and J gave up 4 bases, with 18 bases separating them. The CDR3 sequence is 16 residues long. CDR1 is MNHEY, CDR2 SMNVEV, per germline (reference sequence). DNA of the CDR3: TGTGCCAGCAGTTTACCCTTTCAGAGCCGCAGGTACGAGCAGTACTTC. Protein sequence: CASSLPFQSRRYEQYF.

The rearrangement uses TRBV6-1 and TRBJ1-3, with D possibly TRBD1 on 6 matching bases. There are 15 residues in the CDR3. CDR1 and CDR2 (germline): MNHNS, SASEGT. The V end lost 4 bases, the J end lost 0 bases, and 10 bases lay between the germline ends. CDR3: CASSGTVPSGNTIYF. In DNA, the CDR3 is TGTGCCAGCAGTGGGACAGTCCCCTCTGGAAACACCATATATTTT.

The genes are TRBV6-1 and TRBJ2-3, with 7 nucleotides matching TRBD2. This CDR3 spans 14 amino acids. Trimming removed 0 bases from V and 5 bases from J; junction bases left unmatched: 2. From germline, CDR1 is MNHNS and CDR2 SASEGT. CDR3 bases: TGTGCCAGCAGTGAAGCGGGGAGGGGAGATACGCAGTATTTT. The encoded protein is CASSEAGRGDTQYF.

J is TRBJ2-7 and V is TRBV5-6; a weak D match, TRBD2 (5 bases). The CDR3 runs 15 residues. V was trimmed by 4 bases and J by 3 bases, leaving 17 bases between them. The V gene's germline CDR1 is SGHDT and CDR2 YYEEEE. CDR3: CASSPPGSAVYEQYF. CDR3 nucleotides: TGTGCCAGCAGCCCCCCGGGGAGCGCCGTCTACGAGCAGTACTTC.